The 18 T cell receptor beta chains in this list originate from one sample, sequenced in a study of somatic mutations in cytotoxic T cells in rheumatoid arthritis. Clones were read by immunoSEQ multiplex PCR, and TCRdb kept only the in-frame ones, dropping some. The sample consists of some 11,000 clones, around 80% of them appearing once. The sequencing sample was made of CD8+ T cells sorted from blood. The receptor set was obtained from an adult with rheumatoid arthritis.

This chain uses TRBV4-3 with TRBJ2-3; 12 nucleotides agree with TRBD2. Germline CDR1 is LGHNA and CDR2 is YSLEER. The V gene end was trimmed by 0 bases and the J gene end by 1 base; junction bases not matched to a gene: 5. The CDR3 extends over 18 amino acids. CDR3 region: CASSQDWTSGIGTDTQYF. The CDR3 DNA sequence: TGCGCCAGCAGCCAAGATTGGACTAGCGGGATCGGCACAGATACGCAGTATTTT.

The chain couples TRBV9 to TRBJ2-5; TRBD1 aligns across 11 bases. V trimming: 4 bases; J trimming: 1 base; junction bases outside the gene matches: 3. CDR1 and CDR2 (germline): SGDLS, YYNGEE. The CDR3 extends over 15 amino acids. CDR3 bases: TGTGCCAGCAGCTCCGGACAGGGGGCCCAAGAGACCCAGTACTTC. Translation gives CASSSGQGAQETQYF.

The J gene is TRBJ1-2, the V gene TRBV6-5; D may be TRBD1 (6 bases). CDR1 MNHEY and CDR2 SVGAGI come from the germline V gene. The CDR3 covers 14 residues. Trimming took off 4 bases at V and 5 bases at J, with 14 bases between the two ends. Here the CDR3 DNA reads TGTGCCAGCAGTTTAAGGACAGAAGTTTATGGCTACACCTTC. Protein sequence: CASSLRTEVYGYTF.

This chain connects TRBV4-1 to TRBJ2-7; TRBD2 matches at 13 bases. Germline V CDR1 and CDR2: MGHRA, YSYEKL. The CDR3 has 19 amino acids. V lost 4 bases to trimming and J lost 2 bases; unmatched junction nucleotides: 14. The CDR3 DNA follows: TGCGCCAGCAGCCCCCGCCAAGGACTAGCGGGAGCCCCCACCTACGAGCAGTACTTC. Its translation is CASSPRQGLAGAPTYEQYF.

CDR3 region: CASSVGASSYEQYF. The DNA for the CDR3 is TGTGCCAGCAGCGTAGGGGCCAGTTCCTACGAGCAGTACTTC. The chain carries TRBV9 and TRBJ2-7; D not certain. Per germline, CDR1 SGDLS and CDR2 YYNGEE. The V and J ends lost 0 bases and 1 base respectively, with 8 bases between them. This CDR3 has 14 residues.

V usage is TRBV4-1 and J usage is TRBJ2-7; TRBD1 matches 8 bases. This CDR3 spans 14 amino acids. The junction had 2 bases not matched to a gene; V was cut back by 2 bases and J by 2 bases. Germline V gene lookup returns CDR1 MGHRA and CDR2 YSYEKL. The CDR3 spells CASSQTQGAYEQYF. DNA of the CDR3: TGCGCCAGCAGCCAAACACAGGGGGCCTACGAGCAGTACTTC.

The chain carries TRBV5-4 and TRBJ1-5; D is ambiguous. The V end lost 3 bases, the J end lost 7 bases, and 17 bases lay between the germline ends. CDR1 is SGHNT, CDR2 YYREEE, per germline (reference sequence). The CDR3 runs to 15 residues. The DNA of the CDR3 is TGTGCCAGCAGCTCCTACAGTGGGGTAGGACAGCCCCAGCATTTT. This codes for CASSSYSGVGQPQHF.

The CDR3 loop reads CASSVDRGILSSYNEQFF. DNA of the CDR3: TGTGCCAGCAGCGTAGACAGGGGGATACTTAGCTCCTACAATGAGCAGTTCTTC. The chain carries TRBV7-9 and TRBJ2-1; 9 bases align to TRBD1. Germline V gene sequence: CDR1 SEHNR, CDR2 FQNEAQ (reference sequence). V gave up 5 bases and J gave up 0 bases; unmatched junction bases: 11. The CDR3 totals 18 residues.

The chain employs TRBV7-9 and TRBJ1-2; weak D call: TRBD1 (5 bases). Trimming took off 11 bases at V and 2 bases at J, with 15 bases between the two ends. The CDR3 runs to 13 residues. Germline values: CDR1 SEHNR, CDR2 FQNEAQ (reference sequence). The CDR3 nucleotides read TGTGCCTCCAGCTTCGGGGGAAACTATGGCTACACCTTC. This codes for CASSFGGNYGYTF.

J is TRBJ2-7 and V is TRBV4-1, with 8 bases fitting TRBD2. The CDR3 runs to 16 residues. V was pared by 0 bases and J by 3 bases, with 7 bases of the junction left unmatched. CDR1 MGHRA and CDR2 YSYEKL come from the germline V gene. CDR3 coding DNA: TGCGCCAGCAGCCAAGATTTCACTAGCGGAATCTACGAGCAGTACTTC. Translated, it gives CASSQDFTSGIYEQYF.

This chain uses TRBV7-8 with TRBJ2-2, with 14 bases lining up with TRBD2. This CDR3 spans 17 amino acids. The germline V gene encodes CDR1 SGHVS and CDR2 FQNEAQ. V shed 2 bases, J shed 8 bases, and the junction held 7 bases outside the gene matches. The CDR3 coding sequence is TGTGCCAGCAGCTTACGGGGACTAGCGGGAGATAGGGGGGAGCTGTTTTTT. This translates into CASSLRGLAGDRGELFF.

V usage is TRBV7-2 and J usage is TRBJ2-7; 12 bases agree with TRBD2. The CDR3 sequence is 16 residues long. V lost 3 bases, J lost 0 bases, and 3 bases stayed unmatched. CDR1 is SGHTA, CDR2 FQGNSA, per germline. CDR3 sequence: CASSFLAGGPSYEQYF. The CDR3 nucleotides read TGTGCCAGCAGCTTCCTAGCGGGAGGGCCCTCCTACGAGCAGTACTTC.

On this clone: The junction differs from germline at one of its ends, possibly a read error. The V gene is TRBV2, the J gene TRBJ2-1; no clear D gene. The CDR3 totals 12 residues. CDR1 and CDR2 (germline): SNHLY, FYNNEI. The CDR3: CASREEMDEQFF. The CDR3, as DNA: TGTGCCAGCAGGGAAGAAATGGATGAGCAGTTCTTC.

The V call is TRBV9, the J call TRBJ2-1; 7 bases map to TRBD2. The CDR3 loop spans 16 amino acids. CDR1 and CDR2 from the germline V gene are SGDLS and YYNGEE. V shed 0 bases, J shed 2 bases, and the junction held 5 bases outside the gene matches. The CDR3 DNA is TGTGCCAGCAGCGTAGTCGCGGGGGAGCCCTACAATGAGCAGTTCTTC. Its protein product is CASSVVAGEPYNEQFF.

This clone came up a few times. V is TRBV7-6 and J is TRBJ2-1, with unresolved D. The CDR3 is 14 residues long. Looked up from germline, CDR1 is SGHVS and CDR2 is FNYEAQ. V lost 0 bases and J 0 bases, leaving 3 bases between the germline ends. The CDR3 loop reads CASSLAGSYNEQFF. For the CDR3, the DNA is TGTGCCAGCAGCTTAGCGGGCTCCTACAATGAGCAGTTCTTC.

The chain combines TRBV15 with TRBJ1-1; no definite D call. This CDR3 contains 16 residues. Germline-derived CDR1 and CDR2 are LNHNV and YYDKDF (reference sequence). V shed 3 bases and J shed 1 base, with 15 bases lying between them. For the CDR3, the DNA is TGTGCCACCAGCAGCGATTTGTGGGCGGGGAACACTGAAGCTTTCTTT. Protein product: CATSSDLWAGNTEAFF.

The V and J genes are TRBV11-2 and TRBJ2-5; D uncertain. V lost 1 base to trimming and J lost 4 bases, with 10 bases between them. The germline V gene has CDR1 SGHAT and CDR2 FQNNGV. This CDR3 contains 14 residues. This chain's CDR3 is CASSLGGEGETQYF. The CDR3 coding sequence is TGTGCCAGCAGCTTAGGAGGTGAAGGAGAGACCCAGTACTTC.

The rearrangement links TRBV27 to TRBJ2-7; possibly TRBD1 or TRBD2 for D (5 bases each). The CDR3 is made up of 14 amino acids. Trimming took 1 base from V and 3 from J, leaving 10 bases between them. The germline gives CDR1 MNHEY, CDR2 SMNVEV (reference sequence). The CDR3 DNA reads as TGTGCCAGCAGTTTATTCTGGGGGAGCTACGAGCAGTACTTC. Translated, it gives CASSLFWGSYEQYF.